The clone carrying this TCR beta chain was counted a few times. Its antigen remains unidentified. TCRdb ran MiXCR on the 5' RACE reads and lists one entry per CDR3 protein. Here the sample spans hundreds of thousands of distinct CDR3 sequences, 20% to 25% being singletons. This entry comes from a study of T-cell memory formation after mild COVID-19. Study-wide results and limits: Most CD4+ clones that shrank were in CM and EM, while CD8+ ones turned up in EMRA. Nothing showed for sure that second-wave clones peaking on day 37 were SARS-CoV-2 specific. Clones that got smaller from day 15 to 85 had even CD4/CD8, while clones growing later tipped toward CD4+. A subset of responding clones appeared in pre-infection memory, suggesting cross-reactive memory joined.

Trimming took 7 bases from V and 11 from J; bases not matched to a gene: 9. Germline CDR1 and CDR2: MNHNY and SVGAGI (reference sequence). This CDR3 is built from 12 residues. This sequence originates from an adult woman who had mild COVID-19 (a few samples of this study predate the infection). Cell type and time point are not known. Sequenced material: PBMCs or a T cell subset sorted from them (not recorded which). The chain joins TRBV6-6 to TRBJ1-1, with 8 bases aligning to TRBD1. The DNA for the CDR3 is TGTGCCAGCACTTCGGACAGGGAAGGGGCTTTCTTT. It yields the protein CASTSDREGAFF.